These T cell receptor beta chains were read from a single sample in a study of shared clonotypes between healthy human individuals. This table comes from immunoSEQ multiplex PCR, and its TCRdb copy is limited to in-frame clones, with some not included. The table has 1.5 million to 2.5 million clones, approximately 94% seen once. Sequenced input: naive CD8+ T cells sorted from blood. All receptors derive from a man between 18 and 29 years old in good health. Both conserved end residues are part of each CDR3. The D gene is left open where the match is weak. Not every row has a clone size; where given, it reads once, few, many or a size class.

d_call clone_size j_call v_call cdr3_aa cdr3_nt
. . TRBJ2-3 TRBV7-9 CASSTMGGSTDTQYF TGTGCCAGCAGCACCATGGGCGGTAGCACAGATACGCAGTATTTT
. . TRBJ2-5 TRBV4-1 CASSQAGGETQYF TGCGCCAGCAGCCAAGCGGGGGGCGAGACCCAGTACTTC
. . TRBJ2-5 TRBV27 CASSSDGQETQYF TGTGCCAGCAGTTCGGACGGACAAGAGACCCAGTACTTC
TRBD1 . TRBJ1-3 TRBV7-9 CASSLATGARNTIYF TGTGCCAGCAGCTTAGCGACAGGGGCAAGGAACACCATATATTTT
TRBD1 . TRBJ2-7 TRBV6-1 CASSEDGTGGHEQYF TGTGCCAGCAGTGAAGACGGGACAGGGGGCCACGAGCAGTACTTC
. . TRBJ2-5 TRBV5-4 CASSLEHSQETQYF TGTGCCAGCAGCTTGGAGCACAGCCAAGAGACCCAGTACTTC
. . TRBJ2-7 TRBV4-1 CASSHKGGAYEQYF TGCGCCAGCAGCCATAAAGGGGGGGCCTACGAGCAGTACTTC
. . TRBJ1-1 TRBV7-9 CASSLGHGDLNTEAFF TGTGCCAGCAGCTTAGGACACGGCGACTTGAACACTGAAGCTTTCTTT
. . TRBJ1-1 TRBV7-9 CASSPPTVNTEAFF TGTGCCAGCAGCCCACCGACAGTGAACACTGAAGCTTTCTTT
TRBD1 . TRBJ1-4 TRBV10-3 CAISDGQGEYEKLFF TGTGCCATCAGTGACGGACAGGGTGAATATGAAAAACTGTTTTTT
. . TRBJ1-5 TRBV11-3 CASSSEQGKSGQPQHF TGTGCCAGCAGCTCGGAACAGGGAAAGTCCGGTCAGCCCCAGCATTTT
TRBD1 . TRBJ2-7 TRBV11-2 CASSLGMTGAYEQYF TGTGCCAGCAGCTTAGGGATGACAGGGGCATACGAGCAGTACTTC
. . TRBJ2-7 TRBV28 CASYGAGDNEQYF TGTGCCAGTTATGGGGCGGGGGACAACGAGCAGTACTTC
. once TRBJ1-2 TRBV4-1 CASSERSNYGYTF TGCGCCAGCAGCGAACGCTCTAACTATGGCTACACCTTC
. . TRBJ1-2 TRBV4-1 CASSQVHSGDYGYTF TGCGCCAGCAGCCAAGTCCACAGTGGGGACTATGGCTACACCTTC
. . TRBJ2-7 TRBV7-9 CASSLEGPYYEQYF TGTGCCAGCAGCTTAGAGGGGCCATACTACGAGCAGTACTTC
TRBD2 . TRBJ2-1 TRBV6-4 CASSDTGWCPLAGTCEQFF TGTGCCAGCAGTGACACCGGCTGGTGTCCACTAGCGGGAACGTGTGAGCAGTTCTTC
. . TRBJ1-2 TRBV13 CASSPGRVGYGYTF TGTGCCAGCAGCCCCGGTCGGGTCGGCTATGGCTACACCTTC
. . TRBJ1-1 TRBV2 CASSGQLAFF TGTGCCAGCAGTGGTCAGTTGGCTTTCTTT
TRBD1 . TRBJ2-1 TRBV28 CASEGGDRGLYNEQFF TGTGCCAGCGAGGGGGGAGACAGGGGCCTTTACAATGAGCAGTTCTTC
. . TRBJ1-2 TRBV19 CASSIPRGSGYGYTF TGTGCCAGTAGTATTCCCCGGGGCTCCGGCTATGGCTACACCTTC
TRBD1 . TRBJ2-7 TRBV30 CAWSGTGLHEQYF TGTGCCTGGAGCGGGACAGGACTCCACGAGCAGTACTTC
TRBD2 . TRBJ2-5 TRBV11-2 CASSFPGRVETQYF TGTGCCAGCAGCTTCCCAGGGAGGGTCGAGACCCAGTACTTC
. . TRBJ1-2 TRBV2 CASSDTGFGNGYTF TGTGCCAGCAGTGACACAGGATTTGGAAATGGCTACACCTTC
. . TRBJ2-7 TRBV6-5 CASSFSQGERDYEQYF TGTGCCAGCAGTTTTTCACAGGGCGAAAGGGACTACGAGCAGTACTTC
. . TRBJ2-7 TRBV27 CASSLSTGERPYEQYF TGTGCCAGCAGTTTATCGACGGGAGAAAGGCCCTACGAGCAGTACTTC
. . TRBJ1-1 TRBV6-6 CASSQGTEAFF TGTGCCAGCAGTCAGGGGACTGAAGCTTTCTTT
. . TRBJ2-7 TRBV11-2 CASSLGGDYEQYF TGTGCCAGCAGCTTGGGCGGAGACTACGAGCAGTACTTC
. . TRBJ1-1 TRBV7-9 CASSLGETEAFF TGTGCCAGCAGCTTAGGCGAGACTGAAGCTTTCTTT